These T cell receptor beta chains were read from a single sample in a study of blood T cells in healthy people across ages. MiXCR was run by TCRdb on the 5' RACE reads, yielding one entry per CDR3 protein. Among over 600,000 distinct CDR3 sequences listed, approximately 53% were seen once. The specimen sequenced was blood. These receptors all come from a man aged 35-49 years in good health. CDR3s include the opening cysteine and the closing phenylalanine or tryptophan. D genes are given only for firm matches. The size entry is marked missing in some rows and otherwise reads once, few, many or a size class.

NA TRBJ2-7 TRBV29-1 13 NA TGCAGCGTTGTCCGGGACACGTCTTACGAGCAGTACTTC CSVVRDTSYEQYF
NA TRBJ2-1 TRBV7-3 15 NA TGTGCCAGCAGCTTAGGTACTAGCTCCTACAATGAGCAGTTCTTC CASSLGTSSYNEQFF
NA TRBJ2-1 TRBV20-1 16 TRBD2 TGCAGTGCTGGGGGAAGGGCTAGCGGGAGGGGCCCTGAGCAGTTCTTC CSAGGRASGRGPEQFF
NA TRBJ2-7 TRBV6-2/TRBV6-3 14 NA TGTGCCAGCAGTTCCCTGGGGGTCTCCTACGAGCAGTACTTC CASSSLGVSYEQYF
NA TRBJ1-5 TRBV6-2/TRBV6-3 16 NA TGTGCCAGCAGTTCACAACGGACGCCTAGCAATCAGCCCCAGCATTTT CASSSQRTPSNQPQHF
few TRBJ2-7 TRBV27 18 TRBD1 TGTGCCAGCAGTTTATCCCCATTAGGCCAGGGGGTCAGCTACGAGCAGTACTTC CASSLSPLGQGVSYEQYF
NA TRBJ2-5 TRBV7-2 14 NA TGTGCCAGCAGCTTTGAGTGGGGGGATGGGACCCAGTACTTC CASSFEWGDGTQYF
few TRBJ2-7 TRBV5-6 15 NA TGTGCCAGCAGTTACTATTCAGAGTCCCATTACGAGCAGTACTTC CASSYYSESHYEQYF
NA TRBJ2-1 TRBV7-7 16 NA TGTGCCAGCAGCTTAAACGCCGGCAGCCGGTACAATGAGCAGTTCTTC CASSLNAGSRYNEQFF
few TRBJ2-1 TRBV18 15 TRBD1 TGTGCCAGCTCGCAGCCGGGACAGTCCTACAATGAGCAGTTCTTC CASSQPGQSYNEQFF
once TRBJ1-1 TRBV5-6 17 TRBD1 TGTGCCAGCAGCTTGGACAGACAGGGCCGAGCGAACACTGAAGCTTTCTTT CASSLDRQGRANTEAFF
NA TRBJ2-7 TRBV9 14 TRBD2 TGTGCCAGCAGCGTAGCGGGAGGGCCCCACGAGCAGTACTTC CASSVAGGPHEQYF
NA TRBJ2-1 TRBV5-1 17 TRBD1 TGCGCCAGCAGCTACTCTTCCGGGACAGGGTTAGGGGATGAGCAGTTCTTC CASSYSSGTGLGDEQFF
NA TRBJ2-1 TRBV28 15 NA TGTGCCAGCAACTCACGACTAGTGGTCGGCAATGAGCAGTTCTTC CASNSRLVVGNEQFF
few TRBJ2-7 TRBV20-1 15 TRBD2 TGCAGTGCTAAGTCTCCTAGCGGGAGGGACTACGAGCAGTACTTC CSAKSPSGRDYEQYF
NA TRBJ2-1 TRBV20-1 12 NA TGCAGTGCTCAACATTTGTACAATGAGCAGTTCTTC CSAQHLYNEQFF
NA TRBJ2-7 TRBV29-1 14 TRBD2 TGCAGCGTCGCCGTTAGTAGCGGGGACTACGAGCAGTACTTC CSVAVSSGDYEQYF
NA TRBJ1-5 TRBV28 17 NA TGTGCCAGCAGTTCCCCTAATAGAGGGTTTAGCAATCAGCCCCAGCATTTT CASSSPNRGFSNQPQHF
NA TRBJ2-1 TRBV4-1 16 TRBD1 TGCGCCAGCAGCTCACAACAGGGGGCCTCCCACAATGAGCAGTTCTTC CASSSQQGASHNEQFF
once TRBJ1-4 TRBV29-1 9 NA TGCAGGGGGGGACAAAAGCTGTTTTTT CRGGQKLFF
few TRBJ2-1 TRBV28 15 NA TGTGCCAGCAGTCCTAGGGGAGTTCCCGGGGTAAAGCAGTTCTTC CASSPRGVPGVKQFF
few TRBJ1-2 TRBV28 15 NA TGTGCCAGCAGTTCCCCCCTGGGGGCTGGCTATGGCTACACCTTC CASSSPLGAGYGYTF
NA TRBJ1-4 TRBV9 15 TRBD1 TGTGCCAGCAGCGTAGCCGGGACAGGGTATGAAAAACTGTTTTTT CASSVAGTGYEKLFF
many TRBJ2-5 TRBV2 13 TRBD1 TGTGCCAGCAGAATCGGCAGGGGGGAGACCCAGTACTTC CASRIGRGETQYF
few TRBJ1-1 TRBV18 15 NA TGTGCCAGCTCACCACCTGGACAACATAACACTGAAGCTTTCTTT CASSPPGQHNTEAFF
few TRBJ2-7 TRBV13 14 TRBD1 TGTGCCAGCAGACAGGGACAGCTCCCCTACGAGCAGTACTTC CASRQGQLPYEQYF
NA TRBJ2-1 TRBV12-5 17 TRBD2 TGTGCTAGTGGTTTGGCCCCAGGCGAGCGGGAGGGTAATGAGCAGTTCTTC CASGLAPGEREGNEQFF
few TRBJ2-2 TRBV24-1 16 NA TGTGCCACCAGTGATTTGCAGACAGGGAACACCGGGGAGCTGTTTTTT CATSDLQTGNTGELFF
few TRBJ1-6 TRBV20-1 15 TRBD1 TGCAGTGCTAGTCCCCGGACAGGGGGTAATTCACCCCTCCACTTT CSASPRTGGNSPLHF
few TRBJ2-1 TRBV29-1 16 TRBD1 TGCAGCGTTGTAACAGGGGGCAGTCATGGGGACAATGAGCAGTTCTTC CSVVTGGSHGDNEQFF
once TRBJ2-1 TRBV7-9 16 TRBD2 TGTGCCAGCAGCTCCTCAGCGGGAGGGTCGGGGAATGAGCAGTTCTTC CASSSSAGGSGNEQFF
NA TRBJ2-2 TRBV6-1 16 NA TGTGCCAGCACCGGGACACAGGGTTCGAACACCGGGGAGCTGTTTTTT CASTGTQGSNTGELFF
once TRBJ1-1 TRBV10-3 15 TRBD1 TGTGCCATCAGTGAGTCGACAGGGAGGAACACTGAAGCTTTCTTT CAISESTGRNTEAFF
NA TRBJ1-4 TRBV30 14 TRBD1 TGTGCCTGGAACTTGGACAGGGCGGATGAAAAACTGTTTTTT CAWNLDRADEKLFF
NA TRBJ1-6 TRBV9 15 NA TGTGCCAGCAGCGCCCGGGACGGGGGTGATTCACCCCTCCACTTT CASSARDGGDSPLHF
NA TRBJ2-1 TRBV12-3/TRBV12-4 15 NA TGTGCCAGCAGTCCCGTGTTGAGGGTCGCAGAGGAGCAGTTCTTC CASSPVLRVAEEQFF
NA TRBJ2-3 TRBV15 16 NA TGTGCCACCAGCAGAGATTTAAGGAGGGGGAGAGATACGCAGTATTTT CATSRDLRRGRDTQYF
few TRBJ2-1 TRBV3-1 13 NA TGTGCCAGCACCCGAACCCCGAACAATGAGCAGTTCTTC CASTRTPNNEQFF
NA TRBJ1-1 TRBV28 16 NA TGTGCCAGCCGCCTCCCGGTGGGCGGAGGATACACTGAAGCTTTCTTT CASRLPVGGGYTEAFF
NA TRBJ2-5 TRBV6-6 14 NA TGTGCCAGCAGTTACCTTCCTGAGGATGAGACCCAGTACTTC CASSYLPEDETQYF
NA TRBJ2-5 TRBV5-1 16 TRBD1 TGCGCCAGCAGCTTGAGGACCGGGACAGGCGGGGAGACCCAGTACTTC CASSLRTGTGGETQYF